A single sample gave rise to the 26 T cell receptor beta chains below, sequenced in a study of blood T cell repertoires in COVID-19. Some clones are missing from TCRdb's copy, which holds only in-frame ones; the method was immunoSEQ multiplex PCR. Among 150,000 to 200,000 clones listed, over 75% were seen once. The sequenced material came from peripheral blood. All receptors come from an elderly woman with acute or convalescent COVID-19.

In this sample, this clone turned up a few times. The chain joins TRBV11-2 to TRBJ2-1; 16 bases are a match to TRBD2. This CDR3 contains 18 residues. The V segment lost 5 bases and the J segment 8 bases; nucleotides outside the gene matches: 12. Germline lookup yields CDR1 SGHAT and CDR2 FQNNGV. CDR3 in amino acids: CASSPGLAGGKRSDEQFF. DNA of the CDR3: TGTGCCAGCAGCCCGGGACTAGCGGGAGGGAAAAGGAGTGATGAGCAGTTCTTC.

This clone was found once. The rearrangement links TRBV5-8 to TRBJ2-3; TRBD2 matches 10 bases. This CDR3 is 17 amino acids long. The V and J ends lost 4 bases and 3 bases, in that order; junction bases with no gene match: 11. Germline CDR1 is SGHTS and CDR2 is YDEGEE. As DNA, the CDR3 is TGTGCCAGCAGCAAGTTAGCGGGGGGAGGAGGGACAGATACGCAGTATTTT. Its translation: CASSKLAGGGGTDTQYF.

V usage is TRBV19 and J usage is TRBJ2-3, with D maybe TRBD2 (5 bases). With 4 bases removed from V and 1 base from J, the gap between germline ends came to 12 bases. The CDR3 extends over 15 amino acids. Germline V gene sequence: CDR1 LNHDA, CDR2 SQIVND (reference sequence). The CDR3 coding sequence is TGTGCCAGTAGTACATCGGACTTACGCACAGATACGCAGTATTTT. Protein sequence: CASSTSDLRTDTQYF.

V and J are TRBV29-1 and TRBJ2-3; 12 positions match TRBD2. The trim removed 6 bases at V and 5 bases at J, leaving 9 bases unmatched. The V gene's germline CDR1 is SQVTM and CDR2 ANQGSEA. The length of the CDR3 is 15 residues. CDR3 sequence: CSVLPSGGAEDTQYF. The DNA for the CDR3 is TGCAGCGTCCTCCCTAGCGGGGGGGCCGAAGATACGCAGTATTTT.

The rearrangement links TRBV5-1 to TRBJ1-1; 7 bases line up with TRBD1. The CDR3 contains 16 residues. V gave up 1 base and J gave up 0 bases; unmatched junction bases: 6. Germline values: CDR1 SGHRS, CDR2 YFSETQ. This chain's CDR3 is CASSLTGAGMNTEAFF. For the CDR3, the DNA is TGCGCCAGCAGCTTGACAGGGGCAGGAATGAACACTGAAGCTTTCTTT.

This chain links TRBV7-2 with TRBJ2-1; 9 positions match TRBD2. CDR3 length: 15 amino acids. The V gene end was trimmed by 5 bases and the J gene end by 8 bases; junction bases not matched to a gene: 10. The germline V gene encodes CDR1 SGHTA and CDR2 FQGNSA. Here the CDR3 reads CASSPSRGGGDEQFF. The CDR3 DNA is TGTGCCAGCAGCCCCTCGCGGGGGGGCGGAGATGAGCAGTTCTTC.

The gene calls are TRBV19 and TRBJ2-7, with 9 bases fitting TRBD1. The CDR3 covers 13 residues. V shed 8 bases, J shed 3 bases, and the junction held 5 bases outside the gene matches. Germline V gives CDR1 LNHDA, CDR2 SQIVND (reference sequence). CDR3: CASAGTGIYEQYF. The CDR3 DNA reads TGTGCCAGTGCCGGGACAGGGATCTACGAGCAGTACTTC.

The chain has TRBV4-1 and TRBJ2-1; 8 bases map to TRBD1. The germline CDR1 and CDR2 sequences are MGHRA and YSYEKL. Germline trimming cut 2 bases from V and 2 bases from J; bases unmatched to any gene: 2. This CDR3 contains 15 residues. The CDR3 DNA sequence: TGCGCCAGCAGCCAACGGACAGGGACCTACAATGAGCAGTTCTTC. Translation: CASSQRTGTYNEQFF.

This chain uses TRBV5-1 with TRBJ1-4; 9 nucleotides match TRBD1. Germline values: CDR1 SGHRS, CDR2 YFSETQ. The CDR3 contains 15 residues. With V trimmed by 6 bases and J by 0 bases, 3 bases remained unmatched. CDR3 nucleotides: TGCGCCAGCAACACAGGGGGCGCAACTAATGAAAAACTGTTTTTT. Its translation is CASNTGGATNEKLFF.

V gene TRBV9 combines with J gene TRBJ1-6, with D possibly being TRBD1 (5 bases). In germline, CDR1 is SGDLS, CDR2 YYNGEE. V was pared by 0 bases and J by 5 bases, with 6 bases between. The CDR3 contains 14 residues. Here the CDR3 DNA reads TGTGCCAGCAGCGTAGCCAGGGATAATTCACCCCTCCACTTT. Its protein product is CASSVARDNSPLHF.

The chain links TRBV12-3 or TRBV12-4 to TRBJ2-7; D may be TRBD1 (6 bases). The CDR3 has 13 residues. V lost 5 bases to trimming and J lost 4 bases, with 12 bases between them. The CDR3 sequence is CASSPGHKYEQYF. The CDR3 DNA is TGTGCCAGCAGTCCGGGACACAAATACGAGCAGTACTTC.

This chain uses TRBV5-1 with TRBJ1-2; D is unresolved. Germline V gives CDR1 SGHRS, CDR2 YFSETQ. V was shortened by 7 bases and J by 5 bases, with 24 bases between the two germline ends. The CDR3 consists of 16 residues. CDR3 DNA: TGCGCCAGCCGGGTCCAGAATTCAGTAACGGGATATGGCTACACCTTC. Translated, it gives CASRVQNSVTGYGYTF. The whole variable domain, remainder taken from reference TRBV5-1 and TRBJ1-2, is KAGVTQTPRYLIKTRGQQVTLSCSPISGHRSVSWYQQTPGQGLQFLFEYFSETQRNKGNFPGRFSGRQFSNSRSEMNVSTLELGDSALYLCASRVQNSVTGYGYTFGSGTRLTVV.

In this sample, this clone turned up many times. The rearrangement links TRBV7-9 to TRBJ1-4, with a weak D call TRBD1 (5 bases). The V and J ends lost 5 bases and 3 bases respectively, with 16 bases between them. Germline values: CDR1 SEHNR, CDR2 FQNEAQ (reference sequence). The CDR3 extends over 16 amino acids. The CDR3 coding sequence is TGTGCCAGCAGCCAATATACGGGGGACCCTAATGAAAAACTGTTTTTT. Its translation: CASSQYTGDPNEKLFF.

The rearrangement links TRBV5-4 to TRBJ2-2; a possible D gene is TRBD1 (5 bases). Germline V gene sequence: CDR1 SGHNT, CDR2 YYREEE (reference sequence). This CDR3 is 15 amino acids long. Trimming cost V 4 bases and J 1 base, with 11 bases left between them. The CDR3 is CASSLRTQNTGELFF. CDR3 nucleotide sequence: TGTGCCAGCAGCCTCCGGACACAGAACACCGGGGAGCTGTTTTTT. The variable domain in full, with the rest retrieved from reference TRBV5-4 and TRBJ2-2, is ETGVTQSPTHLIKTRGQQVTLRCSSQSGHNTVSWYQQALGQGPQFIFQYYREEENGRGNFPPRFSGLQFPNYSSELNVNALELDDSALYLCASSLRTQNTGELFFGEGSRLTVL.

CDR3 protein: CASSPTAVPETDTQYF. In DNA form, the CDR3 reads TGTGCCAGCAGCCCTACGGCGGTCCCCGAGACAGATACGCAGTATTTT. The chain links TRBV7-9 to TRBJ2-3, with D unresolved. In germline, CDR1 is SEHNR, CDR2 FQNEAQ (reference sequence). Between the trimmed V and J ends, which lost 5 bases and 3 bases, there was a span of 18 bases. The CDR3 is 16 amino acids.

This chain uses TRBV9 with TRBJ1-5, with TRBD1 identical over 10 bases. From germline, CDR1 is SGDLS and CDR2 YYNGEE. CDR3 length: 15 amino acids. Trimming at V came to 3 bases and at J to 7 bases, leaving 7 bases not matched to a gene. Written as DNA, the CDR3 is TGTGCCAGCAGCGAAACCGGGACAGGGGTCCAGCCCCAGCATTTT. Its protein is CASSETGTGVQPQHF.

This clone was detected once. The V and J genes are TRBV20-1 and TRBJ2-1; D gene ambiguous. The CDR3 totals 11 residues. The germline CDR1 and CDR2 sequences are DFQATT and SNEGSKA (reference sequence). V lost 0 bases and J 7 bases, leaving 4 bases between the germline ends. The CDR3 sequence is CSARDLNEQFF. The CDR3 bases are TGCAGTGCTAGAGACTTGAATGAGCAGTTCTTC.

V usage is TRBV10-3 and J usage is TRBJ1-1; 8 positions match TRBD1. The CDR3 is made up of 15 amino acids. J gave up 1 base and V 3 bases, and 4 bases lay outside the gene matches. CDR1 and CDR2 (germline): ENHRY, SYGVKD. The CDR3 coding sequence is TGTGCCATCAGTGAACAAACAGGGGGGAACACTGAAGCTTTCTTT. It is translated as CAISEQTGGNTEAFF.

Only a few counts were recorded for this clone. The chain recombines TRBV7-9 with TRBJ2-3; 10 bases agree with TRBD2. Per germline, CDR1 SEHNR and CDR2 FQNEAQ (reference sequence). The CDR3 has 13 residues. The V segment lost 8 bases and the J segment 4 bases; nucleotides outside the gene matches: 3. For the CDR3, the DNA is TGTGCCAGCGGGCTAGCGGGGGCAGATACGCAGTATTTT. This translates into CASGLAGADTQYF.

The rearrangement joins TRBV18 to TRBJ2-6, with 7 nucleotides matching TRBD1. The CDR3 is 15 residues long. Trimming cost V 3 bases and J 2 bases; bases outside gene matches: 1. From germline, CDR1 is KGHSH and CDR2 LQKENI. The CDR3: CASSPTGTGANVLTF. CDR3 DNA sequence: TGTGCCAGCTCACCGACAGGGACTGGGGCCAACGTCCTGACTTTC.

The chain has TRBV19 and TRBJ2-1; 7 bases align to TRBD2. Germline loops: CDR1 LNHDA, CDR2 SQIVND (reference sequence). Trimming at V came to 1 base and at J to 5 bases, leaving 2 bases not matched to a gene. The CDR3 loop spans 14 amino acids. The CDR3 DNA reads TGTGCCAGTAGTATAGCGGGGGGACACAATGAGCAGTTCTTC. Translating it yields CASSIAGGHNEQFF.

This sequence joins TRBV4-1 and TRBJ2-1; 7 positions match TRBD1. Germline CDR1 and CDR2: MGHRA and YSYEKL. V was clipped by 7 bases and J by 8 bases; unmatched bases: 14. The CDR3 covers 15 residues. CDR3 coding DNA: TGCGCCAGCACCCACGCCCCGGGACAGTCCCATGAGCAGTTCTTC. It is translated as CASTHAPGQSHEQFF.

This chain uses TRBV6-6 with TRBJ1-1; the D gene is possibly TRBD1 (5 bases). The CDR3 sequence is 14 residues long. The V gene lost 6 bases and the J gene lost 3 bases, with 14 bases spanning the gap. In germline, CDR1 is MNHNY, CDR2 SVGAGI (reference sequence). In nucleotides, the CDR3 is TGTGCCAGCAGGGAGGGGAGGAGGGACACTGAAGCTTTCTTT. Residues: CASREGRRDTEAFF.

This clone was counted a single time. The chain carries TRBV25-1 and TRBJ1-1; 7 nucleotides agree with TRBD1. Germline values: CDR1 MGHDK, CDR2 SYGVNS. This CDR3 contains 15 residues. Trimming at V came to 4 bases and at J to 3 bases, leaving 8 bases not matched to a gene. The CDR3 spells CASSVTDRVYTEAFF. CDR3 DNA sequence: TGTGCCAGCAGTGTAACAGACAGGGTCTACACTGAAGCTTTCTTT.

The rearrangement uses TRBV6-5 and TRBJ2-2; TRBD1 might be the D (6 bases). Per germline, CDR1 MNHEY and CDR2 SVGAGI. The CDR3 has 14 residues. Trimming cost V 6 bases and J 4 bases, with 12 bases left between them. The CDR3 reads CASRRQGGTGELFF. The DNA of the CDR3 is TGTGCCAGCAGGCGTCAAGGGGGCACCGGGGAGCTGTTTTTT.

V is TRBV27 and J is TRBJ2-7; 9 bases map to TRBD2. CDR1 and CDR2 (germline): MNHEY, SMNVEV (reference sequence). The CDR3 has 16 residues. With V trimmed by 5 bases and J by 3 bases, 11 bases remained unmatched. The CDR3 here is CASSPASLAGIYEQYF. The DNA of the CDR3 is TGTGCCAGCAGTCCGGCGTCGCTAGCGGGAATCTACGAGCAGTACTTC.